The 25 T cell receptor beta chains listed next were all sequenced from one sample in a study of cytomegalovirus exposure and HLA in healthy donors. It was with 60 Vbeta and 13 Jbeta primers that the PCR ran. The protocol was immunoSEQ multiplex PCR, while the TCRdb copy is restricted to in-frame clones and leaves out a portion. This sample carries 120,000 to 150,000 clones, with about 2.2% going to the ten biggest clones. The material sequenced was PBMCs. These receptors were collected from a young woman in good health and CMV-seronegative.

This chain uses TRBV19 with TRBJ2-1; 8 nucleotides line up with TRBD2. This CDR3 contains 17 residues. V trimming: 5 bases; J trimming: 7 bases; junction bases outside the gene matches: 16. Germline V gene lookup returns CDR1 LNHDA and CDR2 SQIVND (reference sequence). The CDR3 DNA sequence: TGTGCCAGTAGTCCTCCGGCAAGCGGGAGAGATTGGAATGAGCAGTTCTTC. Translation gives CASSPPASGRDWNEQFF.

The chain employs TRBV7-9 and TRBJ2-3; TRBD2 aligns across 7 bases. CDR1 is SEHNR, CDR2 FQNEAQ, per germline (reference sequence). The CDR3 is 18 amino acids. Trimming took 1 base from V and 5 from J; bases not matched to a gene: 15. The CDR3 DNA reads as TGTGCCAGCAGCTTAGGAAGCCTTTCGGGACTAAAAAAAGATACGCAGTATTTT. It translates to CASSLGSLSGLKKDTQYF.

The V call is TRBV5-1, the J call TRBJ1-2, with no clear D. The CDR3 extends over 16 amino acids. The V gene lost 3 bases and the J gene lost 1 base, with 16 bases spanning the gap. Germline CDR1 SGHRS, CDR2 YFSETQ. CDR3 sequence: CASSSAGPLNNYGYTF. CDR3 nucleotides: TGCGCCAGCAGCTCAGCGGGCCCGTTGAATAACTATGGCTACACCTTC.

V gene TRBV30 combines with J gene TRBJ1-1; D might be TRBD1 (5 bases). The CDR3 has 11 residues. V lost 4 bases, J lost 4 bases, and 7 bases lay in between. Germline V gives CDR1 GTSNPN, CDR2 SVGIG (reference sequence). Here the CDR3 reads CAWIGATEAFF. The CDR3 nucleotides read TGTGCCTGGATAGGGGCCACTGAAGCTTTCTTT.

This chain connects TRBV2 to TRBJ1-2; 8 bases line up with TRBD1. The CDR3 totals 15 residues. The junction had 9 bases not matched to a gene; V was cut back by 8 bases and J by 1 base. Germline assignment: CDR1 SNHLY and CDR2 FYNNEI. CDR3 in amino acids: CASVGRQGLNYGYTF. The CDR3 nucleotides read TGTGCCAGCGTCGGGCGACAGGGGCTTAACTATGGCTACACCTTC.

V and J are TRBV15 and TRBJ1-2; TRBD1 aligns across 9 bases. The V gene end was trimmed by 0 bases and the J gene end by 7 bases; junction bases not matched to a gene: 6. Germline-derived CDR1 and CDR2 are LNHNV and YYDKDF (reference sequence). CDR3 length equals 15 residues. Here the CDR3 reads CATSRDRGTGSGYTF. The CDR3 DNA follows: TGTGCCACCAGCAGAGATCGAGGGACAGGGAGTGGCTACACCTTC.

The chain uses TRBV11-2 and TRBJ1-4; 10 positions match TRBD1. Germline-derived CDR1 and CDR2 are SGHAT and FQNNGV. The CDR3 is 17 amino acids. With V trimmed by 1 base and J by 4 bases, 6 bases remained unmatched. CDR3 coding DNA: TGTGCCAGCAGCTTAGGGGAGACAGGGGGCCTTAATGAAAAACTGTTTTTT. Protein product: CASSLGETGGLNEKLFF. The variable domain in full, with the rest retrieved from reference TRBV11-2 and TRBJ1-4, is EAGVAQSPRYKIIEKRQSVAFWCNPISGHATLYWYQQILGQGPKLLIQFQNNGVVDDSQLPKDRFSAERLKGVDSTLKIQPAKLEDSAVYLCASSLGETGGLNEKLFFGSGTQLSVL.

CDR3 sequence reads: CASMLGGYTEAFF. The CDR3 region has the DNA TGTGCCAGTATGCTAGGGGGCTACACTGAAGCTTTCTTT. The chain employs TRBV19 and TRBJ1-1; 7 bases agree with TRBD1. This CDR3 has 13 residues. Germline V CDR1 and CDR2: LNHDA, SQIVND (reference sequence). Trimming took 7 bases from V and 3 from J; bases not matched to a gene: 5.

The chain uses TRBV7-3 and TRBJ2-3; 13 nucleotides agree with TRBD2. The CDR3 contains 18 residues. CDR1 SGHTA and CDR2 FQGTGA come from the germline V gene. The V gene end was trimmed by 5 bases and the J gene end by 1 base; junction bases not matched to a gene: 9. This chain's CDR3 is CASSKSGLAGEGTDTQYF. Here the CDR3 DNA reads TGTGCCAGCAGCAAAAGCGGACTAGCGGGAGAGGGCACAGATACGCAGTATTTT.

The chain uses TRBV9 and TRBJ2-1; TRBD2 matches at 11 bases. This CDR3 spans 16 amino acids. Germline trimming cut 3 bases from V and 0 bases from J; bases unmatched to any gene: 2. Germline-derived CDR1 and CDR2 are SGDLS and YYNGEE. CDR3 bases: TGTGCCAGCAGCGCGGGACTAGCGGTCTCCTACAATGAGCAGTTCTTC. It specifies CASSAGLAVSYNEQFF. Full variable domain (missing parts from reference TRBV9 and TRBJ2-1): DSGVTQTPKHLITATGQRVTLRCSPRSGDLSVYWYQQSLDQGLQFLIQYYNGEERAKGNILERFSAQQFPDLHSELNLSSLELGDSALYFCASSAGLAVSYNEQFFGPGTRLTVL.

The chain uses TRBV6-5 and TRBJ2-2; tentative D call: TRBD1 (6 bases). V was clipped by 2 bases and J by 6 bases, with 7 bases between them. The CDR3 extends over 13 amino acids. Per the germline V gene, CDR1 is MNHEY and CDR2 is SVGAGI. For the CDR3, the DNA is TGTGCCAGCAGTTACCGACAGGCCGGGGAGCTGTTTTTT. This encodes CASSYRQAGELFF.

The CDR3 loop is CASTSGTENTEAFF. The CDR3, as DNA: TGTGCCAGCACTTCCGGGACAGAGAACACTGAAGCTTTCTTT. The rearrangement links TRBV2 to TRBJ1-1; 7 nucleotides match TRBD1. This CDR3 comprises 14 residues. V gave up 7 bases and J gave up 1 base; unmatched junction bases: 6. CDR1 is SNHLY and CDR2 is FYNNEI in the germline V gene.

V gene TRBV5-1 combines with J gene TRBJ2-3, with D possibly TRBD2 on 5 matching bases. The ends were cut back, 4 bases at V and 2 bases at J, with 14 bases in the middle. This CDR3 has 15 amino acids. In germline, CDR1 is SGHRS, CDR2 YFSETQ. CDR3 in amino acids: CASSRSGQSTDTQYF. The DNA for the CDR3 is TGCGCCAGCAGCCGCAGCGGCCAATCCACAGATACGCAGTATTTT.

The chain recombines TRBV11-2 with TRBJ2-5; tentative D call: TRBD2 (5 bases). V gave up 4 bases and J gave up 7 bases, with 13 bases separating them. CDR1 is SGHAT and CDR2 is FQNNGV in the germline V gene. This CDR3 has 13 amino acids. Written as DNA, the CDR3 is TGTGCCAGCAGCTACCGGGGAGTAGGGACCCAGTACTTC. Protein sequence: CASSYRGVGTQYF.

The CDR3 nucleotides read TGCGCCAGCAGTGAGTCGGTTAGCATGAACACTGAAGCTTTCTTT. Its translation: CASSESVSMNTEAFF. This sequence joins TRBV10-1 and TRBJ1-1; no firm D call. The germline gives CDR1 WNHNN, CDR2 SYGVQD (reference sequence). Trimming removed 0 bases from V and 0 bases from J, with 8 bases in between. The CDR3 runs to 15 residues.

The rearrangement joins TRBV6-6 to TRBJ1-1; TRBD1 agrees at 9 bases. The CDR3 sequence is 15 residues long. Trimming at V came to 5 bases and at J to 2 bases, leaving 6 bases not matched to a gene. The germline gives CDR1 MNHNY, CDR2 SVGAGI (reference sequence). The CDR3 DNA reads TGTGCCAGCAGTGATTTGACAGGGGGAAACACTGAAGCTTTCTTT. Translation: CASSDLTGGNTEAFF.

The rearrangement joins TRBV4-3 to TRBJ1-3; TRBD1 matches 7 bases. J was trimmed by 2 bases and V by 2 bases; bases with no gene match: 6. CDR3 size: 16 residues. Germline V gives CDR1 LGHNA, CDR2 YSLEER. Here the CDR3 DNA reads TGCGCCAGCAGCCAAACCCTAGGGGGCACTGGAAACACCATATATTTT. This translates into CASSQTLGGTGNTIYF.

This sequence joins TRBV7-8 and TRBJ1-4; D is ambiguous. The germline V gene has CDR1 SGHVS and CDR2 FQNEAQ. Trimming took 4 bases from V and 4 from J, leaving 16 bases between them. The CDR3 sequence is 16 residues long. The CDR3 coding sequence is TGTGCCAGCAGCTCATATGGAGGCGGGTTTAATGAAAAACTGTTTTTT. It yields the protein CASSSYGGGFNEKLFF.

This chain uses TRBV27 with TRBJ2-1, with unresolved D. This CDR3 has 14 amino acids. Trimming removed 6 bases from V and 3 bases from J, with 12 bases in between. Germline V CDR1 and CDR2: MNHEY, SMNVEV (reference sequence). In DNA form, the CDR3 reads TGTGCCAGCAGCCCTGGTTCAGGCTACAATGAGCAGTTCTTC. This sequence encodes CASSPGSGYNEQFF.

The genes are TRBV5-1 and TRBJ2-7, with TRBD1 matching over 8 bases. The germline V gene has CDR1 SGHRS and CDR2 YFSETQ. There are 14 residues in the CDR3. V was clipped by 3 bases and J by 7 bases; unmatched bases: 9. CDR3 DNA sequence: TGCGCCAGCAGCTCGGGACAGGCAGTAGGGGAGCAGTACTTC. This encodes CASSSGQAVGEQYF.

V is TRBV6-1 and J is TRBJ2-6, with D hard to call. Germline CDR1 and CDR2: MNHNS and SASEGT. The CDR3 is made up of 16 amino acids. The V end was cut by 0 bases, the J end by 0 bases, with 6 bases between. CDR3 bases: TGTGCCAGCAGTGAAGCCGGTTCCTCTGGGGCCAACGTCCTGACTTTC. This translates into CASSEAGSSGANVLTF.

This chain joins TRBV19 and TRBJ2-2, with 12 bases matching TRBD1. The CDR3 covers 19 residues. Germline V lookup: CDR1 LNHDA, CDR2 SQIVND (reference sequence). J gave up 4 bases and V 8 bases, and 17 bases lay outside the gene matches. CDR3 loop: CASAHGTGGARGSTGELFF. The CDR3 DNA reads as TGTGCCAGTGCCCACGGGACAGGGGGCGCGAGGGGGTCCACCGGGGAGCTGTTTTTT. The whole variable domain, filled in from reference TRBV19 and TRBJ2-2, reads DGGITQSPKYLFRKEGQNVTLSCEQNLNHDAMYWYRQDPGQGLRLIYYSQIVNDFQKGDIAEGYSVSREKKESFPLTVTSAQKNPTAFYLCASAHGTGGARGSTGELFFGEGSRLTVL.

The chain has TRBV2 and TRBJ1-2; TRBD1 matches at 9 bases. The CDR3 spans 15 residues. CDR1 SNHLY and CDR2 FYNNEI come from the germline V gene. V was clipped by 8 bases and J by 1 base; unmatched bases: 8. The DNA of the CDR3 is TGTGCCAGCGCCGGACAGGGGAAACTTAACTATGGCTACACCTTC. It yields the protein CASAGQGKLNYGYTF.

This chain connects TRBV7-2 to TRBJ2-1; 11 bases agree with TRBD1. The CDR3 length is 14 residues. V lost 3 bases, J lost 8 bases, and 3 bases stayed unmatched. Looked up from germline, CDR1 is SGHTA and CDR2 is FQGNSA. The CDR3, as DNA: TGTGCCAGCAGCTTGGGACAGGGGGATGATGAGCAGTTCTTC. This sequence encodes CASSLGQGDDEQFF.

The V and J genes are TRBV4-2 and TRBJ2-4; 11 positions agree with TRBD1. Losses at the gene ends were 2 bases for V and 3 bases for J; bases not matched to a gene: 12. This CDR3 has 19 amino acids. Germline CDR1 and CDR2: LGHNA and YNFKEQ. Here the CDR3 DNA reads TGTGCCAGCAGCCAAACCGGACAGGGGGCGTTTCATGGCAAAAACATTCAGTACTTC. It codes for CASSQTGQGAFHGKNIQYF.